This TCR beta chain was sequenced for a study of blood T cell repertoires in COVID-19. About the study: Material from acute and convalescent COVID-19 was sourced from the United States, Italy and Spain. PBMCs, B-cell-depleted T cells, or T cells were the source of the cDNA or gDNA that made up the material.

Original processing notes: Reference gene primers were amplified, and this amplification served to estimate nucleated cell counts. Repertoires were generated with immunoSEQ multiplex PCR, while TCRdb's copy carries only in-frame clones and drops some. The V and J calls and clone size are taken from that table; D and trimming were inferred from the DNA. The table shows about 220,000 clones, with approximately 84% occurring only once. The CDR3 sequence is 11 residues long. Germline V gives CDR1 DFQATT, CDR2 SNEGSKA (reference sequence). V was shortened by 6 bases and J by 4 bases, with 9 bases between the two germline ends.

The source material was peripheral blood. J is TRBJ1-2 and V is TRBV20-1; weak D call: TRBD1 (5 bases). The sequence came from a woman in her twenties or thirties who had recovered from COVID-19. CDR3: CSAGGAYGYTF. CDR3 DNA: TGCAGTGCGGGAGGGGCCTATGGCTACACCTTC.